One sample yielded the 32 T cell receptor beta chains listed below, sequenced in a study of T-cell reconstitution after alpha-beta-depleted transplantation in children (dated by TCRdb to about 2016). Interpreted using the paper, the treatment or condition label stands for: allogeneic hematopoietic cell transplantation with graft depleted of TCRalphabeta T cells and CD19 B cells. Library preparation used PCR. TCRdb lists the instrument as Illumina HiSeq 2500. To normalize quantification of the TCRbeta repertoire, the TCR libraries were built with molecular barcoding that relied on unique molecular identifiers. The public reads were run again by TCRdb, first through fastp at Q25 and then through MiXCR, and only productive beta chains were kept. Identical CDR3 protein sequences are pooled into one entry, listed with their most common genes and DNA. The sample records about 460,000 distinct CDR3 sequences, 10% to 13% of which are singletons. The ten largest clonotypes hold around 2.2% of the sample.

Sequences were derived from PBMCs, sampled before TCRalphabeta/CD19-depleted stem cell transplant. These receptors were taken from a child aged 2 to 15 with inherited bone marrow failure, due to receive a stem cell transplant.

This clonotype has at least ten counts. The V call is TRBV10-3, the J call TRBJ2-7, with D unclear. The CDR3 has 14 amino acids. The ends were cut back, 1 base at V and 0 bases at J, with 7 bases in the middle. In germline, CDR1 is ENHRY, CDR2 SYGVKD. The CDR3 loop reads CAISEFAASYEQYF. The CDR3 nucleotides read TGTGCCATCAGTGAGTTTGCAGCCTCCTACGAGCAGTACTTC.

This clonotype came up a few times. This chain uses TRBV27 with TRBJ2-1, with a tentative D call TRBD2 (6 bases). The germline V and J ends were trimmed by 7 bases and 0 bases, with 13 bases remaining between them. This CDR3 contains 15 residues. Germline V gene sequence: CDR1 MNHEY, CDR2 SMNVEV (reference sequence). This CDR3 is CASTPRGDSYNEQFF. Written as DNA, the CDR3 is TGTGCCAGCACCCCCCGCGGGGACTCCTACAATGAGCAGTTCTTC.

This clonotype has a count of ten or more. The chain joins TRBV25-1 to TRBJ2-4; D may correspond to TRBD1 or TRBD2 (5 bases each). Germline CDR1 reads MGHDK; CDR2 reads SYGVNS. Trimming removed 4 bases from V and 7 bases from J, with 17 bases in between. CDR3 length equals 15 residues. CDR3 amino acids: CASSAYPGPENIQYF. The DNA of the CDR3 is TGTGCCAGCAGTGCTTACCCGGGGCCCGAGAACATTCAGTACTTC.

There are a few counts of this clonotype. V and J are TRBV9 and TRBJ2-5, with 7 bases aligning to TRBD2. The CDR3 runs to 13 residues. The junction had 8 bases not matched to a gene; V was cut back by 7 bases and J by 5 bases. Germline V gene lookup returns CDR1 SGDLS and CDR2 YYNGEE. Here the CDR3 DNA reads TGTGCCAGCGGGCGGCGACTAGCTGAGACCCAGTACTTC. It yields the protein CASGRRLAETQYF.

In its sample, this clonotype was seen many times. The V call is TRBV7-2, the J call TRBJ2-1, with 8 positions matching TRBD2. Germline V gene data show CDR1 as SGHTA and CDR2 as FQGNSA. V shed 1 base and J 5 bases; nucleotides not matched to a gene: 4. The CDR3 extends over 15 amino acids. DNA of the CDR3: TGTGCCAGCAGCTTAGGTCCTAGCGGGCACAATGAGCAGTTCTTC. Protein: CASSLGPSGHNEQFF.

This clonotype was seen many times. The chain carries TRBV6-5 and TRBJ2-2; 16 bases line up with TRBD2. Looked up from germline, CDR1 is MNHEY and CDR2 is SVGAGI. The CDR3 has 18 residues. Germline trimming cut 6 bases from V and 0 bases from J; bases unmatched to any gene: 4. DNA of the CDR3: TGTGCCAGCAGGGGACTAGCGGGAGGGACTTCGAACACCGGGGAGCTGTTTTTT. Its protein product is CASRGLAGGTSNTGELFF.

Comments on this clonotype: It may be a read error: a sequence one base away is much more abundant. The V gene is TRBV7-9, the J gene TRBJ2-1; D is uncertain. Germline V gene data show CDR1 as SEHNR and CDR2 as FQNEAQ (reference sequence). Between the trimmed V and J ends, which lost 2 bases and 3 bases, there was a span of 11 bases. This CDR3 contains 15 residues. The CDR3 sequence: CASSLPSNCYNEQFF. CDR3 in DNA: TGTGCCAGCAGCTTACCCAGCAACTGCTACAATGAGCAGTTCTTC.

About this clonotype itself: The junction does not match germline at one end; this may be a read error. The V and J genes are TRBV6-2 or TRBV6-3 and TRBJ2-6; TRBD1 agrees at 7 bases. Germline values: CDR1 MNHEY, CDR2 SVGEGT. The CDR3 contains 16 residues. This CDR3 is CASSKLTGYGANVLSF. CDR3 bases: TGTGCCAGCAGTAAGCTGACAGGGTATGGGGCCAACGTCCTGTCTTTC.

The chain carries TRBV19 and TRBJ2-3; 7 positions agree with TRBD1. V trimming: 4 bases; J trimming: 4 bases; junction bases outside the gene matches: 8. The V gene's germline CDR1 is LNHDA and CDR2 SQIVND (reference sequence). The CDR3 is made up of 15 amino acids. This CDR3 reads CASSRIRQGADTQYF. The CDR3 DNA reads as TGTGCCAGTAGTAGGATTCGTCAGGGGGCAGATACGCAGTATTTT.

This clonotype was observed at least ten times. This chain links TRBV11-1 with TRBJ2-7, with TRBD1 matching 8 bases. Trimming took 5 bases from V and 2 from J; bases not matched to a gene: 8. Germline assignment: CDR1 SGHAT and CDR2 FQDESV (reference sequence). The CDR3 runs 15 residues. CDR3 sequence: CASSTRGRDPYEQYF. Here the CDR3 DNA reads TGTGCCAGCAGCACCAGGGGGCGCGACCCCTACGAGCAGTACTTC. The variable domain in full, with the rest retrieved from reference TRBV11-1 and TRBJ2-7, is EAEVAQSPRYKITEKSQAVAFWCDPISGHATLYWYRQILGQGPELLVQFQDESVVDDSQLPKDRFSAERLKGVDSTLKIQPAELGDSAMYLCASSTRGRDPYEQYFGPGTRLTVT.

In this sample, this clonotype turned up many times. The chain links TRBV4-1 to TRBJ1-6; D is possibly TRBD1 (6 bases). Deletions cut 4 bases from V and 6 bases from J, with 13 bases between. This CDR3 spans 15 amino acids. Germline CDR1 is MGHRA and CDR2 is YSYEKL. The chain's CDR3 is CASSPRDMPNSPLHF. The DNA of the CDR3 is TGCGCCAGCAGCCCTCGGGACATGCCTAATTCACCCCTCCACTTT.

This clonotype was counted many times. This sequence joins TRBV20-1 and TRBJ2-2; D ambiguous. The CDR3 has 14 amino acids. V lost 4 bases to trimming and J lost 1 base, with 10 bases between them. CDR1 is DFQATT, CDR2 SNEGSKA, per germline (reference sequence). This CDR3 is CSATRAGNTGELFF. For the CDR3, the DNA is TGCAGTGCTACTCGAGCAGGGAACACCGGGGAGCTGTTTTTT.

This clonotype was recorded many times. V is TRBV6-2 or TRBV6-3 and J is TRBJ2-3; D unclear. The CDR3 spans 12 residues. Germline V lookup: CDR1 MNHEY, CDR2 SVGEGT. Trimming stripped 2 bases from V and 1 base from J, with 1 base between. This CDR3 reads CASSYRTDTQYF. In nucleotides, the CDR3 is TGTGCCAGCAGTTACCGCACAGATACGCAGTATTTT.

This clonotype was counted many times. The V and J genes are TRBV7-9 and TRBJ2-7; D perhaps matches TRBD1 (6 bases). The germline V gene has CDR1 SEHNR and CDR2 FQNEAQ (reference sequence). There are 15 residues in the CDR3. The V end lost 0 bases, the J end lost 4 bases, and 13 bases lay between the germline ends. This CDR3 reads CASSLARGTQYEQYF. CDR3 nucleotide sequence: TGTGCCAGCAGCTTAGCTAGGGGGACACAGTACGAGCAGTACTTC. Drawing the rest from reference TRBV7-9 and TRBJ2-7, the complete variable domain is DTGVSQNPRHKITKRGQNVTFRCDPISEHNRLYWYRQTLGQGPEFLTYFQNEAQLEKSRLLSDRFSAERPKGSFSTLEIQRTEQGDSAMYLCASSLARGTQYEQYFGPGTRLTVT.

This clonotype was seen more than once but under ten times. The gene calls are TRBV6-2 or TRBV6-3 and TRBJ1-1, with 10 positions matching TRBD1. The length of the CDR3 is 14 residues. J gave up 4 bases and V 7 bases, and 6 bases lay outside the gene matches. Looked up from germline, CDR1 is MNHEY and CDR2 is SVGEGT. CDR3 loop: CASTLTGGLTEAFF. The CDR3 DNA reads as TGTGCCAGCACCCTGACAGGGGGCCTCACTGAAGCTTTCTTT.

This clonotype was recorded at least ten times. The chain links TRBV6-1 to TRBJ2-1; 7 bases align to TRBD2. This CDR3 contains 12 residues. V dropped 4 bases and J dropped 10; count of bases not matched to a gene: 4. Germline loops: CDR1 MNHNS, CDR2 SASEGT. The CDR3 is CASSVQGGEQFF. The CDR3 bases are TGTGCCAGCAGTGTCCAGGGAGGGGAGCAGTTCTTC.

In this sample, this clonotype turned up many times. The chain combines TRBV6-5 with TRBJ1-2; D is unclear. CDR3 length equals 14 residues. V lost 2 bases, J lost 4 bases, and 11 bases lay in between. CDR1 and CDR2 (germline): MNHEY, SVGAGI. The chain's CDR3 is CASSYGKGLYGYTF. The CDR3, as DNA: TGTGCCAGCAGTTACGGAAAGGGTCTCTATGGCTACACCTTC.

This clonotype has at least ten counts. The chain has TRBV15 and TRBJ2-5; 7 bases align to TRBD2. This CDR3 spans 12 amino acids. Germline CDR1 and CDR2: LNHNV and YYDKDF (reference sequence). V lost 11 bases to trimming and J lost 5 bases; unmatched junction nucleotides: 8. The CDR3 coding sequence is TGTGCCCCCTCGCGGGGGTTGGAGACCCAGTACTTC. Encoded protein: CAPSRGLETQYF.

The chain joins TRBV20-1 to TRBJ1-6, with D maybe TRBD1 (5 bases). V dropped 6 bases and J dropped 8 bases, with 11 bases sitting between them. Looked up from germline, CDR1 is DFQATT and CDR2 is SNEGSKA (reference sequence). CDR3 size: 12 residues. The CDR3 region has the DNA TGCAGTGCGCGCGGGGCAGATTCACCCCTCCACTTT. Its translation is CSARGADSPLHF.

The table lists this clonotype with many counts. The genes are TRBV4-2 and TRBJ1-4; 7 bases line up with TRBD1. V was clipped by 2 bases and J by 7 bases; unmatched bases: 10. The CDR3 consists of 16 residues. Germline CDR1 reads LGHNA; CDR2 reads YNFKEQ. The CDR3 reads CASSQTPGGRVEKLFF. In nucleotides, the CDR3 is TGTGCCAGCAGCCAAACCCCAGGGGGACGTGTTGAAAAACTGTTTTTT.

This clonotype was detected many times. The chain recombines TRBV9 with TRBJ2-7, with D possibly matching TRBD2 (5 bases). CDR1 is SGDLS, CDR2 YYNGEE, per germline. The CDR3 spans 15 residues. The germline V and J ends were trimmed by 3 bases and 2 bases, with 15 bases remaining between them. As DNA, the CDR3 is TGTGCCAGCAGCGCCGGACTTCCCGAGACCTACGAGCAGTACTTC. Amino acid sequence: CASSAGLPETYEQYF.

This clonotype was seen at least ten times. The V and J genes are TRBV5-1 and TRBJ2-5, with 10 bases matching TRBD2. Germline-derived CDR1 and CDR2 are SGHRS and YFSETQ. CDR3 length: 13 amino acids. V lost 6 bases to trimming and J lost 3 bases; unmatched junction nucleotides: 2. The CDR3 loop reads CASTGTSEETQYF. CDR3 bases: TGCGCCAGCACCGGGACTAGCGAAGAGACCCAGTACTTC. Based on the CDR3 plus reference TRBV5-1 and TRBJ2-5, the full variable domain is KAGVTQTPRYLIKTRGQQVTLSCSPISGHRSVSWYQQTPGQGLQFLFEYFSETQRNKGNFPGRFSGRQFSNSRSEMNVSTLELGDSALYLCASTGTSEETQYFGPGTRLLVL.

This chain uses TRBV4-1 with TRBJ1-2; TRBD1 matches at 7 bases. The CDR3 sequence is 15 residues long. V lost 0 bases, J lost 8 bases, and 9 bases stayed unmatched. Germline CDR1 reads MGHRA; CDR2 reads YSYEKL. The CDR3 loop is CASSQEGGRSRGYTF. In nucleotides, the CDR3 is TGCGCCAGCAGCCAAGAAGGGGGCAGATCCAGGGGCTACACCTTC.

The chain employs TRBV6-2 or TRBV6-3 and TRBJ2-1, with 10 bases matching TRBD2. V was pared by 5 bases and J by 7 bases, with 11 bases of the junction left unmatched. The CDR3 extends over 16 amino acids. Germline V CDR1 and CDR2: MNHEY, SVGEGT. The CDR3: CASSTALAGVKNEQFF. The CDR3 DNA follows: TGTGCCAGCAGTACAGCTCTAGCGGGAGTAAAGAATGAGCAGTTCTTC.

V usage is TRBV15 and J usage is TRBJ2-7; TRBD2 is a possible D gene (7 bases). The CDR3 spans 17 residues. The ends were cut back, 0 bases at V and 3 bases at J, with 18 bases in the middle. Germline lookup yields CDR1 LNHNV and CDR2 YYDKDF (reference sequence). The DNA for the CDR3 is TGTGCCACCAGCAGAGATCCCGGGGGGCTCTCCTTCTACGAGCAGTACTTC. Its translation: CATSRDPGGLSFYEQYF.

V usage is TRBV18 and J usage is TRBJ2-1, with 10 nucleotides matching TRBD1. The CDR3 totals 16 residues. Trimming removed 0 bases from V and 10 bases from J; junction bases left unmatched: 9. Germline CDR1 is KGHSH and CDR2 is LQKENI. CDR3 coding DNA: TGTGCCAGCTCACCACCGACAGGGGGCGGATTGGACGAGCAGTTCTTC. Encoded protein: CASSPPTGGGLDEQFF.

This chain joins TRBV6-1 and TRBJ2-1; TRBD2 matches at 9 bases. The V segment lost 5 bases and the J segment 7 bases; nucleotides outside the gene matches: 15. Germline CDR1 MNHNS, CDR2 SASEGT. This CDR3 has 17 residues. DNA of the CDR3: TGTGCCAGCAGTACCCTACGGTGGCGGGAGGGTAAGAATGAGCAGTTCTTC. Protein product: CASSTLRWREGKNEQFF.

This chain connects TRBV3-1 to TRBJ1-1, with 10 bases that match TRBD1. The CDR3 covers 19 residues. The germline V gene encodes CDR1 LGHDT and CDR2 YNNKEL (reference sequence). In DNA, the CDR3 is TGTACCTGCTGTCCGACGGGGACAGGGGAAACCCTTTTGAACACTGAAGCTTTCTTT. Translated: CTCCPTGTGETLLNTEAFF.

As for this clonotype: A clone one base away is much larger, so this may be a read error. This chain links TRBV29-1 with TRBJ2-2; TRBD2 is a possible D gene (6 bases). CDR3 length equals 12 residues. Germline-derived CDR1 and CDR2 are SQVTM and ANQGSEA. The CDR3 sequence is CSGHRGTGDLFF. The CDR3 region has the DNA TGCAGCGGTCACCGGGGGACCGGGGACCTGTTTTTT.

The rearrangement uses TRBV6-5 and TRBJ2-7, with 14 positions matching TRBD2. The ends lost 5 bases at V and 2 bases at J; junction bases unmatched: 8. This CDR3 is built from 17 residues. Germline CDR1 reads MNHEY; CDR2 reads SVGAGI. The CDR3 loop reads CASSPSAGLAGAYEQYF. The CDR3 DNA is TGTGCCAGCAGTCCCTCGGCGGGACTAGCGGGGGCCTACGAGCAGTACTTC.

This clonotype came up a few times. One end of the junction varies from germline; a read error may be responsible. This chain joins TRBV5-6 and TRBJ2-7; TRBD2 matches 11 bases. Germline V gene data show CDR1 as SGHDT and CDR2 as YYEEEE. This CDR3 region has 13 residues. The CDR3 is CASSFGQLAGAPF. The CDR3 DNA follows: TGTGCCAGCAGCTTCGGGCAACTAGCGGGAGCTCCCTTC.

This clonotype was counted many times. The chain couples TRBV27 to TRBJ2-5; D is ambiguous. This CDR3 is built from 14 residues. Germline CDR1 is MNHEY and CDR2 is SMNVEV (reference sequence). Trimming shortened V by 3 bases and J by 1 base, and 9 bases separated the two germline ends. The CDR3 bases are TGTGCCAGCAGTTTCCGCTACGGCCAAGAGACCCAGTACTTC. It specifies CASSFRYGQETQYF.